These 22 T cell receptor beta chains were all obtained from the same sample, sequenced in a study of blood T cells in healthy people across ages. The authors ran a second PCR of 7 to 11 cycles using a sample-barcoded 5' primer and a J-beta primer mix. TCRdb fed the 5' RACE reads into MiXCR, producing one record per CDR3 protein. The sample contains 1.5 million to 2 million distinct CDR3 sequences, around 48% of which appear only once. Sample: blood. Source of these receptors: a woman aged 40 to 50 in good health.

The chain carries TRBV6-2 or TRBV6-3 and TRBJ2-1; D is perhaps TRBD2 (6 bases). Germline V lookup: CDR1 MNHEY, CDR2 SVGEGT. The CDR3 loop spans 17 amino acids. The germline V and J ends were trimmed by 5 bases and 13 bases, with 30 bases remaining between them. CDR3 in amino acids: CASSPRLVQPLFNLQFF. The CDR3 DNA follows: TGTGCCAGCAGTCCCCGACTAGTCCAACCCCTCTTCAACTTACAGTTCTTC.

The chain couples TRBV12-3 or TRBV12-4 to TRBJ2-3, with D perhaps matching TRBD1 (5 bases). Trimming removed 3 bases from V and 0 bases from J, with 13 bases in between. The CDR3 sequence is 16 residues long. In DNA form, the CDR3 reads TGTGCCAGCAGTTTTACAGTGGGGCCTAGCACAGATACGCAGTATTTT. Residues: CASSFTVGPSTDTQYF.

The rearrangement links TRBV5-1 to TRBJ2-1; no firm D call. The CDR3 contains 17 residues. Per germline, CDR1 SGHRS and CDR2 YFSETQ. V dropped 2 bases and J dropped 7 bases, with 22 bases sitting between them. As DNA, the CDR3 is TGCGCCAGCAGCTTCCATGATGCCCTAGAGACGCGGAATGAGCAGTTCTTC. Its protein product is CASSFHDALETRNEQFF.

The V gene is TRBV5-6, the J gene TRBJ2-3; TRBD2 aligns across 9 bases. With V trimmed by 0 bases and J by 2 bases, 4 bases remained unmatched. The CDR3 is made up of 16 amino acids. Germline CDR1 and CDR2: SGHDT and YYEEEE. The CDR3 DNA follows: TGTGCCAGCAGCTTGGAAGCGGGGGGAGTCACAGATACGCAGTATTTT. Its protein is CASSLEAGGVTDTQYF. Full variable domain (missing parts from reference TRBV5-6 and TRBJ2-3): DAGVTQSPTHLIKTRGQQVTLRCSPKSGHDTVSWYQQALGQGPQFIFQYYEEEERQRGNFPDRFSGHQFPNYSSELNVNALLLGDSALYLCASSLEAGGVTDTQYFGPGTRLTVL.

This clonotype was seen only a few times. The V and J genes are TRBV18 and TRBJ2-7, with 9 bases fitting TRBD2. The CDR3 is 19 residues long. Trimming removed 3 bases from V and 2 bases from J; junction bases left unmatched: 17. Looked up from germline, CDR1 is KGHSH and CDR2 is LQKENI. CDR3 DNA: TGTGCCAGCTCACCGACAAGCAGCGGGGGGTTCGGTGGGGCCTACGAGCAGTACTTC. Translation gives CASSPTSSGGFGGAYEQYF.

This clonotype was counted a few times. The chain has TRBV6-6 and TRBJ2-7, with TRBD1 matching over 9 bases. The CDR3 has 14 amino acids. Trimming cost V 10 bases and J 2 bases; bases outside gene matches: 9. Germline CDR1 reads MNHNY; CDR2 reads SVGAGI (reference sequence). CDR3 sequence: CATMGDRVPYEQYF. DNA for the CDR3: TGTGCCACCATGGGGGACAGGGTCCCCTACGAGCAGTACTTC.

This clonotype was found a few times. The rearrangement links TRBV29-1 to TRBJ2-7; 12 bases match TRBD1. Germline loops: CDR1 SQVTM, CDR2 ANQGSEA. There are 14 residues in the CDR3. V trimming: 2 bases; J trimming: 4 bases; junction bases outside the gene matches: 3. The CDR3 spells CSVEPGQGAYEQYF. The CDR3 nucleotides are TGCAGCGTTGAACCGGGACAGGGGGCTTACGAGCAGTACTTC.

The chain is built from TRBV20-1 and TRBJ2-3; 10 positions match TRBD2. CDR3 length equals 14 residues. CDR1 DFQATT and CDR2 SNEGSKA come from the germline V gene (reference sequence). Losses at the gene ends were 0 bases for V and 7 bases for J; bases not matched to a gene: 4. The CDR3 loop reads CSARESGGVNTQYF. The CDR3 nucleotides are TGCAGTGCTAGAGAGAGCGGGGGGGTAAATACGCAGTATTTT.

Here the CDR3 reads CASRRTGEGSPLHF. The CDR3 nucleotides read TGTGCCAGCAGACGGACGGGAGAGGGGTCACCCCTCCACTTT. The chain links TRBV27 to TRBJ1-6, with D possibly TRBD1 on 5 matching bases. V was clipped by 6 bases and J by 10 bases, with 16 bases between them. The CDR3 totals 14 residues. Germline V lookup: CDR1 MNHEY, CDR2 SMNVEV (reference sequence).

The genes are TRBV30 and TRBJ1-2; D is unresolved. The CDR3 sequence is 13 residues long. V lost 6 bases, J lost 7 bases, and 18 bases lay in between. Looked up from germline, CDR1 is GTSNPN and CDR2 is SVGIG (reference sequence). CDR3 in DNA: TGTGCCTGCCAGGAAGACCGGAGAGGTGGCTACACCTTC. Encoded protein: CACQEDRRGGYTF.

The V and J genes are TRBV10-3 and TRBJ2-1; 7 bases map to TRBD1. The DNA matches TRBJ2-7 better at its end, which makes the J call doubtful. CDR3 length: 12 residues. Germline values: CDR1 ENHRY, CDR2 SYGVKD. In DNA form, the CDR3 reads TGTGCCATCCGAGAACAGGGGAATGAGCAGTACTTC. Translating gives CAIREQGNEQYF.

There are a few counts of this clonotype. The rearrangement links TRBV28 to TRBJ2-1; maybe TRBD2 (6 bases). Germline values: CDR1 MDHEN, CDR2 SYDVKM. Trimming shortened V by 6 bases and J by 10 bases, and 13 bases separated the two germline ends. This CDR3 is 12 amino acids long. The CDR3 here is CASSSGTEEQFF. CDR3 DNA: TGTGCCAGCAGCTCAGGGACTGAGGAGCAGTTCTTC.

The chain links TRBV27 to TRBJ2-7, with 8 bases aligning to TRBD2. From germline, CDR1 is MNHEY and CDR2 SMNVEV (reference sequence). Losses at the gene ends were 3 bases for V and 3 bases for J; bases not matched to a gene: 13. The CDR3 sequence is 17 residues long. CDR3 protein: CASSFREGPDRDYEQYF. The CDR3 DNA is TGTGCCAGCAGTTTTCGGGAGGGTCCAGACAGAGACTACGAGCAGTACTTC.

There are a few counts of this clonotype. The chain combines TRBV20-1 with TRBJ2-7; D gene uncertain. CDR3 size: 18 residues. V was cut by 2 bases and J by 4 bases, with 27 bases left in between. CDR1 is DFQATT and CDR2 is SNEGSKA in the germline V gene (reference sequence). The CDR3 protein is CSARSVGLHGSHPYEQYF. The DNA for the CDR3 is TGCAGTGCTAGATCGGTCGGGTTACATGGCTCCCACCCTTACGAGCAGTACTTC.

The CDR3 nucleotides are TGTGCCAGCAGAAAGAGGCTAGCGGGGGCCGGAGAGACCCAGTACTTC. As protein: CASRKRLAGAGETQYF. The V gene is TRBV12-3 or TRBV12-4, the J gene TRBJ2-5, with 10 bases lining up with TRBD2. V shed 6 bases, J shed 4 bases, and the junction held 11 bases outside the gene matches. The CDR3 runs to 16 residues.

The V and J genes are TRBV6-1 and TRBJ2-6, with D possibly matching TRBD1 (6 bases). CDR1 is MNHNS, CDR2 SASEGT, per germline. V lost 6 bases, J lost 0 bases, and 15 bases lay in between. This CDR3 contains 17 residues. CDR3 protein: CASSRTATRSGANVLTF. The DNA for the CDR3 is TGTGCCAGCAGCCGGACAGCCACACGCTCTGGGGCCAACGTCCTGACTTTC.

There are a few counts of this clonotype. The V gene is TRBV20-1, the J gene TRBJ1-2; D gene unclear. From germline, CDR1 is DFQATT and CDR2 SNEGSKA (reference sequence). The germline V and J ends were trimmed by 0 bases and 4 bases, with 12 bases remaining between them. The CDR3 totals 14 residues. In DNA, the CDR3 is TGCAGTGCTAGAGATCCAGGAAAACTCTATGGCTACACCTTC. Translation: CSARDPGKLYGYTF.

Comment on this clonotype: The junction departs from the called germline gene at one end, perhaps through a read error. This chain uses TRBV20-1 with TRBJ2-1; 11 nucleotides agree with TRBD1. Looked up from germline, CDR1 is DFQATT and CDR2 is SNEGSKA (reference sequence). This CDR3 has 15 amino acids. This CDR3 reads CSAPIGQGADNEQLF. CDR3 DNA sequence: TGCAGTGCTCCGATAGGACAGGGGGCTGACAATGAGCAGCTCTTC.

This chain uses TRBV5-6 with TRBJ2-3; D is perhaps TRBD2 (6 bases). The V end was cut by 1 base, the J end by 2 bases, with 11 bases between. Germline CDR1 and CDR2: SGHDT and YYEEEE. The CDR3 is 15 amino acids. In nucleotides, the CDR3 is TGTGCCAGCAGCTTGTTTCAGCGGGTCACAGATACGCAGTATTTT. It translates to CASSLFQRVTDTQYF. Together with reference TRBV5-6 and TRBJ2-3, the CDR3 gives the full variable domain: DAGVTQSPTHLIKTRGQQVTLRCSPKSGHDTVSWYQQALGQGPQFIFQYYEEEERQRGNFPDRFSGHQFPNYSSELNVNALLLGDSALYLCASSLFQRVTDTQYFGPGTRLTVL.

V usage is TRBV6-5 and J usage is TRBJ2-6; 9 positions agree with TRBD1. This CDR3 comprises 14 residues. In germline, CDR1 is MNHEY, CDR2 SVGAGI. The ends lost 8 bases at V and 4 bases at J; junction bases unmatched: 3. The CDR3 DNA reads TGTGCCAGCGGACAGGGGTACGGGGCCAACGTCCTGACTTTC. Protein: CASGQGYGANVLTF.

Of note for this clonotype: This could be a read error, since a much larger clone is one nucleotide away. The V gene is TRBV12-3 or TRBV12-4, the J gene TRBJ1-1; maybe TRBD1 (5 bases). CDR3 length: 13 amino acids. V was clipped by 8 bases and J by 1 base, with 11 bases between them. CDR3 coding DNA: TGTGCCAGCGGTGGGACCGAGAACACTGAAGCTTTCTTT. This gives the protein CASGGTENTEAFF.

This clonotype was counted a few times. The J gene is TRBJ1-6, the V gene TRBV28; 8 positions match TRBD1. This CDR3 comprises 14 residues. The J segment lost 8 bases and the V segment lost 5 bases, leaving 5 bases of the junction unmatched. CDR1 is MDHEN, CDR2 SYDVKM, per germline. DNA for the CDR3: TGTGCCAGCAGTACGGACAGGGACTATTCACCCCTCCACTTT. It yields the protein CASSTDRDYSPLHF.